The 10 T cell receptor beta chains presented below share a single source sample, sequenced in a study of T-cell memory formation after mild COVID-19. TCRdb used MiXCR to reprocess the 5' RACE reads, holding one entry per CDR3 protein. Of hundreds of thousands of distinct CDR3 sequences in the sample, 15% are singletons; the top ten hold under 2.5%. Specimen: PBMCs or a T cell subset sorted from them (not recorded which). The source is an adult woman who had mild COVID-19 (a few samples of this study predate the infection). Cell type and time point are not known.

This clonotype was seen a few times. The rearrangement links TRBV3-1 to TRBJ2-1; D uncertain. V was trimmed by 0 bases and J by 6 bases, leaving 6 bases between them. The CDR3 loop spans 13 amino acids. CDR1 is LGHDT and CDR2 is YNNKEL in the germline V gene (reference sequence). The CDR3 sequence is CASSQDRLNEQFF. In DNA form, the CDR3 reads TGTGCCAGCAGCCAAGATCGGCTCAATGAGCAGTTCTTC.

The sample holds many counts of this clonotype. The V call is TRBV11-2, the J call TRBJ1-1, with 8 nucleotides matching TRBD1. The CDR3 has 16 amino acids. Germline CDR1 is SGHAT and CDR2 is FQNNGV. Trimming cost V 0 bases and J 4 bases; bases outside gene matches: 7. The CDR3: CASSLDGTGGVTEAFF. The CDR3 nucleotides read TGTGCCAGCAGCTTAGATGGGACAGGTGGAGTCACTGAAGCTTTCTTT.

In this sample, this clonotype turned up a few times. This chain joins TRBV5-1 and TRBJ1-1, with D perhaps TRBD1 (5 bases). The length of the CDR3 is 13 residues. Germline lookup yields CDR1 SGHRS and CDR2 YFSETQ. The V end lost 0 bases, the J end lost 4 bases, and 7 bases lay between the germline ends. CDR3 in amino acids: CASSLDGATEAFF. CDR3 nucleotide sequence: TGCGCCAGCAGCTTGGACGGGGCCACTGAAGCTTTCTTT. The full variable domain, with the rest looked up from reference TRBV5-1 and TRBJ1-1, is KAGVTQTPRYLIKTRGQQVTLSCSPISGHRSVSWYQQTPGQGLQFLFEYFSETQRNKGNFPGRFSGRQFSNSRSEMNVSTLELGDSALYLCASSLDGATEAFFGQGTRLTVV.

This chain links TRBV24-1 with TRBJ2-2; D is perhaps TRBD1 (5 bases). The CDR3 extends over 15 amino acids. V lost 3 bases and J lost 4, with 11 bases in between. In germline, CDR1 is KGHDR, CDR2 SFDVKD. CDR3 nucleotide sequence: TGTGCCACCAGTGATGACAGTTTCCTCACCGGGGAGCTGTTTTTT. Its protein is CATSDDSFLTGELFF.

The CDR3 region has the DNA TGTGCCAGCAACTCCCCAGGTTCAATCACAGATACGCAGTATTTT. This encodes CASNSPGSITDTQYF. J is TRBJ2-3 and V is TRBV12-3 or TRBV12-4; D is unresolved. This CDR3 has 15 amino acids. The germline V and J ends were trimmed by 7 bases and 2 bases, with 16 bases remaining between them.

This chain joins TRBV2 and TRBJ1-6; 7 nucleotides align to TRBD1. In germline, CDR1 is SNHLY, CDR2 FYNNEI. CDR3 length: 14 amino acids. Trimming cost V 6 bases and J 13 bases; bases outside gene matches: 12. The CDR3 DNA sequence: TGTGCCAGCAGAGAACAGGGGACAGCTTCCCCCCTCCACTTT. Translated: CASREQGTASPLHF.

This clonotype has just a few counts. The chain carries TRBV9 and TRBJ2-1; unclear D gene. Trimming shortened V by 0 bases and J by 5 bases, and 15 bases separated the two germline ends. This CDR3 is built from 16 residues. Germline CDR1 and CDR2: SGDLS and YYNGEE. In DNA form, the CDR3 reads TGTGCCAGCAGCGTAGCTACTTTGGAGTGGCACAATGAGCAGTTCTTC. It is translated as CASSVATLEWHNEQFF.

This clonotype showed up just a few times. J is TRBJ2-1 and V is TRBV6-2 or TRBV6-3; 9 bases align to TRBD1. Unmatched junction bases numbered 7, after V lost 5 bases and J lost 5 bases. This CDR3 is 15 amino acids long. CDR1 is MNHEY and CDR2 is SVGEGT in the germline V gene. CDR3 sequence: CASSRTGTGNNEQFF. The CDR3 DNA sequence: TGTGCCAGCAGTCGGACCGGGACAGGGAACAATGAGCAGTTCTTC.

The chain combines TRBV7-2 with TRBJ2-2; D may correspond to TRBD1 or TRBD2 (6 bases each). The CDR3 loop spans 15 amino acids. The V gene lost 7 bases and the J gene lost 4 bases, with 16 bases spanning the gap. Germline assignment: CDR1 SGHTA and CDR2 FQGNSA. For the CDR3, the DNA is TGTGCCAGCATCCAAGACCGGGGGCGCACCGGGGAGCTGTTTTTT. This codes for CASIQDRGRTGELFF.

J is TRBJ2-7 and V is TRBV18; 9 nucleotides align to TRBD2. The J segment lost 2 bases and the V segment lost 3 bases, leaving 5 bases of the junction unmatched. The germline CDR1 and CDR2 sequences are KGHSH and LQKENI. This CDR3 contains 15 residues. CDR3 loop: CASSPLAGSAYEQYF. CDR3 DNA: TGTGCCAGCTCACCGCTAGCGGGATCAGCCTACGAGCAGTACTTC.